Listed below are T cell receptor beta chains from one sample, sequenced in a study of regulatory dendritic cells for organ transplantation. Generated by immunoSEQ multiplex PCR, the TCRdb table keeps only in-frame clones and is missing some. The table lists roughly 30,000 clones, 82% of them singletons, with around 0.4% in the top ten. Sequenced: naive CD8+ T cells from blood. Receptors were obtained from a human donor in good health. Each CDR3 is given with its conserved first and last residue. The D gene is left open where the match is weak. Only part of the rows carry a size: once, few, many, or a class if the clone is expanded.

>15|TRBJ2-2|TRBV4-3|-|-
TGCGCCAGCAGCGAGTCCGGGACACTCACCGGGGAGCTGTTTTTT
CASSESGTLTGELFF
>13|TRBJ2-7|TRBV4-2|TRBD1|-
TGTGCCAGCACGGGACAGGGGGCCTACGAGCAGTACTTC
CASTGQGAYEQYF
>15|TRBJ2-1|TRBV4-1|-|-
TGCGCCAGCAGCCAAGAACCGGGATTCTACAATGAGCAGTTCTTC
CASSQEPGFYNEQFF
>16|TRBJ2-7|TRBV4-1|-|-
TGCGCCAGCAGCCAAGGCGCCTGGGGGGTCGCCTACGAGCAGTACTTC
CASSQGAWGVAYEQYF
>13|TRBJ2-2|TRBV9|-|few
TGTGCCAGCAGCGTAGGGGGGCCCGGGGAGCTGTTTTTT
CASSVGGPGELFF
>11|TRBJ2-7|TRBV5-1|TRBD2|-
TGCGCCAGCAGCTGGGGAGGGGAGCAGTACTTC
CASSWGGEQYF
>15|TRBJ1-2|TRBV6-1|TRBD1|-
TGTGCCAGCAGTGAGGGCAGGGGGACCTGGTATGGCTACACCTTC
CASSEGRGTWYGYTF
>19|TRBJ2-5|TRBV5-4|TRBD2|-
TGTGCCAGCAGCTTACTACTAGCAGCGGGGGGGCCTTCCCAAGAGACCCAGTACTTC
CASSLLLAAGGPSQETQYF
>12|TRBJ1-2|TRBV27|-|-
TGTGCCAGCGGTATGGCCCGCTATGGCTACACCTTC
CASGMARYGYTF
>15|TRBJ1-1|TRBV5-4|TRBD1|-
TGTGCCAGCCACTACCTGACAGGGGGCGCCGGTGAAGCTTTCTTT
CASHYLTGGAGEAFF
>14|TRBJ2-7|TRBV12-5|TRBD1|few
TGTGCTAGTGGTTACGGGACAGGGGGCAATGAGCAGTACTTC
CASGYGTGGNEQYF
>11|TRBJ2-3|TRBV6-5|TRBD1|-
TGTGCCAGCAGCAGGGGGGATACGCAGTATTTT
CASSRGDTQYF
>15|TRBJ2-7|TRBV6-6|-|-
TGTGCCAGCAGTTACTCGCTAGGGGGACGTAGGGAGCAGTACTTC
CASSYSLGGRREQYF
>13|TRBJ1-1|TRBV12-5|-|-
TGTGCTAGTGGTCCGGGGGGGGGCACTGAAGCTTTCTTT
CASGPGGGTEAFF
>14|TRBJ2-1|TRBV7-7|TRBD2|-
TGTGCTAGCAGCCTCGCGGGGGGAAGAAATGAGCAGTTCTTC
CASSLAGGRNEQFF
>18|TRBJ2-7|TRBV7-6|-|-
TGTGCCAGCAGCTCCCTCCCCGGCTTCGCGGACTCCCCCGAGCCGCAGTACTTC
CASSSLPGFADSPEPQYF
>14|TRBJ2-1|TRBV29-1|-|-
TGCAGCGTCCGTGAAGGCGGCTCCTACAATGAGCAGTTCTTC
CSVREGGSYNEQFF
>14|TRBJ2-3|TRBV6-5|-|-
TGTGCCACCCACCGGGACATGAGCACAGATACGCAGTATTTT
CATHRDMSTDTQYF
>16|TRBJ2-1|TRBV9|TRBD2|-
TGTGCCAGCAGCGTCGGTTCGGGCGGGGGAGTAAATGAGCAGTTCTTC
CASSVGSGGGVNEQFF
>16|TRBJ2-3|TRBV2|-|-
TGTGCCAGCAACGACCCTAGTGCGACCGGCACAGATACGCAGTATTTT
CASNDPSATGTDTQYF
>14|TRBJ2-1|TRBV6-1|-|-
TGTGCCAGCAGCCTAATAGCCGGTTACAATGAGCAGTTCTTC
CASSLIAGYNEQFF
>18|TRBJ2-3|TRBV7-3|TRBD2|-
TGTGCCAGCAGCTCCGGGACTAGCGGGGGGGCCTCCACAGATACGCAGTATTTT
CASSSGTSGGASTDTQYF
>13|TRBJ2-7|TRBV6-5|TRBD1|-
TGTGCCAGCAGCGGGCCCGGGACAGTCGAGCAGTACTTC
CASSGPGTVEQYF
>13|TRBJ2-3|TRBV11-3|TRBD1|-
TGTGCCAGCAACAGGGGGCCGGGAGATACGCAGTATTTT
CASNRGPGDTQYF
>12|TRBJ2-3|TRBV5-6|-|-
TGTGCCAGCAGCTTGGTGGCCGATACGCAGTATTTT
CASSLVADTQYF
>13|TRBJ2-5|TRBV27|TRBD2|-
TGTGCCAGCAGACTAGCGGGGAAAGAGACCCAGTACTTC
CASRLAGKETQYF
>14|TRBJ2-7|TRBV7-2|TRBD1|-
TGTGCCAGCAGCTTATGGCAGGGGGTCTACGAGCAGTACTTC
CASSLWQGVYEQYF
>18|TRBJ2-5|TRBV6-1|TRBD2|-
TGTGCCAGCAGTGGTATAGCGGGGGACGCTGTGATCAAGGAGACCCAGTACTTC
CASSGIAGDAVIKETQYF
>15|TRBJ2-1|TRBV27|TRBD2|-
TGTGCCAGCAGTTTTAGCGGGGGGGGGCTCGGTGAGCAGTTCTTC
CASSFSGGGLGEQFF
>14|TRBJ2-3|TRBV7-6|TRBD1|-
TGTGCCAGCAGCCCCGACAGGGCGGGAGATACGCAGTATTTT
CASSPDRAGDTQYF
>12|TRBJ2-7|TRBV5-6|-|-
TGTGCCAGCAGCTTGAACAGGTACGAGCAGTACTTC
CASSLNRYEQYF
>14|TRBJ1-5|TRBV4-3|-|-
TGCGCCAGCAGCCAAGATGGAGGGATCCAGCCCCAGCATTTT
CASSQDGGIQPQHF
>14|TRBJ1-1|TRBV5-1|-|-
TGCGCCAGCAGCCCAGGGCGCGGCAGGCATGAAGCTTTCTTT
CASSPGRGRHEAFF
>13|TRBJ2-7|TRBV5-8|-|-
TGTGCCAGCAGCCTCCCCCAGGACTACGAGCAGTACTTC
CASSLPQDYEQYF
>14|TRBJ2-7|TRBV7-8|TRBD2|few
TGTGCCAGCAGCGACTCGGGAGGGGGCTACGAGCAGTACTTC
CASSDSGGGYEQYF
>15|TRBJ1-5|TRBV6-1|TRBD1|-
TGTGCCAGCAGAGGGGGGACAGGGGCAAATCAGCCCCAGCATTTT
CASRGGTGANQPQHF
>12|TRBJ2-7|TRBV12-5|-|once
TGTGCTAGTGGTTTCATTGAGTACGAGCAGTACTTC
CASGFIEYEQYF
>15|TRBJ1-2|TRBV10-3|-|-
TGTGCCATCAGCCCGTGGGGAGGGTTGCGCTATGGCTACACCTTC
CAISPWGGLRYGYTF
>15|TRBJ1-1|TRBV19|-|-
TGTGCCAGTAGTATATGGGCAGGTGGTCAAGCCGAAGCTTTCTTT
CASSIWAGGQAEAFF
>16|TRBJ2-3|TRBV9|TRBD2|-
TGTGCCAGCAGCTCAGGGACGGGAGGTCTCACAGATACGCAGTATTTT
CASSSGTGGLTDTQYF
>15|TRBJ1-2|TRBV4-1|TRBD1|-
TGCGCCAGCAGCCAAAACGGGCCGGGACAGGATGGCTACACCTTC
CASSQNGPGQDGYTF
>14|TRBJ1-5|TRBV9|-|-
TGTGCCAGCAGCGTAGGGGGCAGCAATCAGCCCCAGCATTTT
CASSVGGSNQPQHF
>16|TRBJ1-5|TRBV5-6|-|-
TGTGCCAGCAGCTTGGCAGGGCCGTATAGCAATCAGCCCCAGCATTTT
CASSLAGPYSNQPQHF
>15|TRBJ2-5|TRBV7-7|TRBD1|-
TGTGCTAGCAGCTTCCGGGACAGGGGTAAAGAGACCCAGTACTTC
CASSFRDRGKETQYF
>19|TRBJ2-1|TRBV11-2|TRBD2|-
TGTGCCAGCAGCTTGGGGCTAGCGGGGGGCCAACCTAAGGCCAATGAGCAGTTCTTC
CASSLGLAGGQPKANEQFF
>14|TRBJ1-1|TRBV11-2|-|-
TGTGCCAGCAGCTCGGACAGAATGAACACTGAAGCTTTCTTT
CASSSDRMNTEAFF
>14|TRBJ2-7|TRBV5-6|-|few
TGTGCCAGCAGCTTGAGAGGGATCTCCTACGAGCAGTACTTC
CASSLRGISYEQYF
>16|TRBJ2-1|TRBV5-1|-|-
TGCGCCAGCAGCTCTCAGACAGACCCCATCTACAATGAGCAGTTCTTC
CASSSQTDPIYNEQFF
>14|TRBJ1-2|TRBV7-9|TRBD1|-
TGTGCCAGCAGCTCCCCAGGGGGGCAAGGAGGCTACACCTTC
CASSSPGGQGGYTF
>15|TRBJ1-5|TRBV6-1|-|few
TGTGCCAGCACTCCGCTGACAGTGGGCAATCAGCCCCAGCATTTT
CASTPLTVGNQPQHF
>13|TRBJ2-1|TRBV19|-|few
TGTGCCAGTAGTGTCGGACAGTACAATGAGCAGTTCTTC
CASSVGQYNEQFF
>17|TRBJ2-1|TRBV7-2|TRBD2|-
TGTGCCAGCAGCCCGGGACTAGCGGGAACCTCCTACAATGAGCAGTTCTTC
CASSPGLAGTSYNEQFF
>16|TRBJ2-1|TRBV2|-|-
TGTGCCAGCAGTGAAGCGCTCAGGGGTACCTACAATGAGCAGTTCTTC
CASSEALRGTYNEQFF
>15|TRBJ2-2|TRBV10-3|TRBD1|-
TGTGCCATCAGTGACAGGGGGCTGAAGGGCGGGGAGCTGTTTTTT
CAISDRGLKGGELFF
>13|TRBJ2-7|TRBV6-5|TRBD1|-
TGTGCCAGCAGTTTGGGACAGGGATACGAGCAGTACTTC
CASSLGQGYEQYF
>15|TRBJ2-7|TRBV5-5|TRBD2|-
TGTGCCAGCACCACCCTAGCGGGGAGCTCCTACGAGCAGTACTTC
CASTTLAGSSYEQYF
>14|TRBJ1-6|TRBV6-5|-|few
TGTGCCAGCAGTAGGACAGTGGGCAATTCACCCCTCCACTTT
CASSRTVGNSPLHF
>15|TRBJ2-2|TRBV2|-|-
TGTGCCAGCAGCGGTCGGGTTACCGACACCGGGGAGCTGTTTTTT
CASSGRVTDTGELFF
>13|TRBJ2-1|TRBV7-9|-|-
TGTGCCAGCAGCTCCGTTATCCTAAATGAGCAGTTCTTC
CASSSVILNEQFF